These 10 T cell receptor beta chains were sequenced from one sample in a study of technical replicates of blood from a handful of donors. Only in-frame clones appear in the TCRdb table, and some are missing; sequencing was by immunoSEQ multiplex PCR. The table has around 81,000 clones, about 81% seen once. Sequenced sample: PBMCs. The receptors were sampled from a human donor in good health. Some clones in this sample may be carry-over from other donors' samples.

The chain's CDR3 is CASSLGLAYYNEQFF. DNA of the CDR3: TGTGCCAGCAGCTTAGGGCTAGCTTACTACAATGAGCAGTTCTTC. The rearrangement links TRBV7-6 to TRBJ2-1; TRBD2 is a possible D gene (5 bases). The CDR3 spans 15 residues. Germline lookup yields CDR1 SGHVS and CDR2 FNYEAQ. With 1 base removed from V and 3 bases from J, the gap between germline ends came to 10 bases.

The V and J genes are TRBV30 and TRBJ2-7; 8 bases agree with TRBD1. Germline trimming cut 4 bases from V and 4 bases from J; bases unmatched to any gene: 18. Looked up from germline, CDR1 is GTSNPN and CDR2 is SVGIG (reference sequence). The CDR3 contains 17 residues. The CDR3 loop is CAWMEPEDRAVGYEQYF. CDR3 DNA: TGTGCCTGGATGGAACCTGAGGACAGGGCGGTCGGTTACGAGCAGTACTTC.

J is TRBJ2-1 and V is TRBV2, with a possible D match to TRBD1 (5 bases). Germline V lookup: CDR1 SNHLY, CDR2 FYNNEI. CDR3 length: 13 amino acids. The V end lost 0 bases, the J end lost 9 bases, and 9 bases lay between the germline ends. In DNA form, the CDR3 reads TGTGCCAGCAGTGAAGCGCTTCAGGGTGAGCAGTTCTTC. Translated: CASSEALQGEQFF. The whole variable domain, remainder taken from reference TRBV2 and TRBJ2-1, is EPEVTQTPSHQVTQMGQEVILRCVPISNHLYFYWYRQILGQKVEFLVSFYNNEISEKSEIFDDQFSVERPDGSNFTLKIRSTKLEDSAMYFCASSEALQGEQFFGPGTRLTVL.

This clone appeared a few times. The J gene is TRBJ1-6, the V gene TRBV28, with D perhaps matching TRBD1 (5 bases). The germline V and J ends were trimmed by 2 bases and 7 bases, with 9 bases remaining between them. CDR1 is MDHEN and CDR2 is SYDVKM in the germline V gene. The CDR3 covers 14 residues. Here the CDR3 reads CASSLLNRNSPLHF. CDR3 coding DNA: TGTGCCAGCAGTTTACTTAACAGGAATTCACCCCTCCACTTT. The entire variable domain, with the rest obtained from reference TRBV28 and TRBJ1-6, is as follows: DVKVTQSSRYLVKRTGEKVFLECVQDMDHENMFWYRQDPGLGLRLIYFSYDVKMKEKGDIPEGYSVSREKKERFSLILESASTNQTSMYLCASSLLNRNSPLHFGNGTRLTVT.

This sequence joins TRBV30 and TRBJ1-4, with 7 bases that match TRBD1. The CDR3 is 14 residues long. V lost 3 bases to trimming and J lost 5 bases; unmatched junction nucleotides: 6. Germline lookup yields CDR1 GTSNPN and CDR2 SVGIG (reference sequence). CDR3 nucleotides: TGTGCCTGGAGGGCGGGACAGCCAAATGAAAAACTGTTTTTT. It is translated as CAWRAGQPNEKLFF. The whole variable domain, remainder taken from reference TRBV30 and TRBJ1-4, is SQTIHQWPATLVQPVGSPLSLECTVEGTSNPNLYWYRQAAGRGLQLLFYSVGIGQISSEVPQNLSASRPQDRQFILSSKKLLLSDSGFYLCAWRAGQPNEKLFFGSGTQLSVL.

V gene TRBV7-9 combines with J gene TRBJ1-3; D gene ambiguous. The CDR3 spans 16 residues. From germline, CDR1 is SEHNR and CDR2 FQNEAQ (reference sequence). The V and J ends lost 7 bases and 0 bases respectively, with 16 bases between them. This CDR3 reads CASTTGGGSSGNTIYF. As DNA, the CDR3 is TGTGCCAGCACCACGGGTGGCGGAAGCTCTGGAAACACCATATATTTT.

This sequence joins TRBV29-1 and TRBJ2-7; D is possibly TRBD2 (5 bases). CDR1 and CDR2 (germline): SQVTM, ANQGSEA. The germline V and J ends were trimmed by 6 bases and 2 bases, with 14 bases remaining between them. The CDR3 totals 13 residues. CDR3 amino acids: CSVFRVEAYEQYF. CDR3 DNA: TGCAGCGTCTTCCGGGTGGAGGCCTACGAGCAGTACTTC.

This chain connects TRBV7-9 to TRBJ1-4; weak D call: TRBD1 (5 bases). The germline gives CDR1 SEHNR, CDR2 FQNEAQ (reference sequence). There are 15 residues in the CDR3. V was trimmed by 4 bases and J by 4 bases, leaving 13 bases between them. CDR3 nucleotide sequence: TGTGCCAGCAGCTCGAGTGACAGTAATAATGAAAAACTGTTTTTT. It specifies CASSSSDSNNEKLFF.

This chain uses TRBV20-1 with TRBJ2-1, with 7 bases fitting TRBD2. Germline-derived CDR1 and CDR2 are DFQATT and SNEGSKA (reference sequence). J was trimmed by 9 bases and V by 8 bases; bases with no gene match: 7. The CDR3 loop spans 11 amino acids. The CDR3 DNA reads TGCAGTTGTCCTGGGGAGGGTGAGCAGTTCTTC. The encoded protein is CSCPGEGEQFF.

The table lists this clone with a count of one. This chain uses TRBV29-1 with TRBJ2-7, with D unclear. CDR3 length: 11 amino acids. Trimming took off 6 bases at V and 6 bases at J, with 12 bases between the two ends. Germline lookup yields CDR1 SQVTM and CDR2 ANQGSEA. The CDR3 DNA sequence: TGCAGCGTCCGGTTTGGAGTCGAGCAGTACTTC. Amino acids: CSVRFGVEQYF.